The clone carrying this TCR beta chain showed up many times. What it recognizes is unknown. The sequenced template was RNA, covering the TCR beta CDR3 region. HTBI primers primed a first-round RT-PCR, and a second-round multiplex PCR followed. MiXCR, applied by TCRdb to the multiplex PCR reads, yields one record per CDR3 protein. The sample shows approximately 460,000 distinct CDR3 sequences, approximately 15% of them seen only once. Ophthalmopathy cases showed moderate-to-severe activity, scoring CAS ≥3 and NOSPECS ≥4, with duration under 3 months. These data belong to a study of Graves' ophthalmopathy and Graves' hyperthyroidism. Germline V gene lookup returns CDR1 MNHEY and CDR2 SVGEGT. Deletions cut 3 bases from V and 5 bases from J, with 13 bases between. This CDR3 has 14 residues. Findings and caveats of the study: Blood also held most thyroid clonotypes expanded above 0.001 frequency.

The source material was blood. The genes are TRBV6-2 or TRBV6-3 and TRBJ2-5, with D possibly being TRBD1 (6 bases). The sequence came from a woman aged 25-40 years with Graves' ophthalmopathy. The CDR3 bases are TGTGCCAGCAGTTATCCGACAGGTTTGGAGACCCAGTACTTC. This translates into CASSYPTGLETQYF.